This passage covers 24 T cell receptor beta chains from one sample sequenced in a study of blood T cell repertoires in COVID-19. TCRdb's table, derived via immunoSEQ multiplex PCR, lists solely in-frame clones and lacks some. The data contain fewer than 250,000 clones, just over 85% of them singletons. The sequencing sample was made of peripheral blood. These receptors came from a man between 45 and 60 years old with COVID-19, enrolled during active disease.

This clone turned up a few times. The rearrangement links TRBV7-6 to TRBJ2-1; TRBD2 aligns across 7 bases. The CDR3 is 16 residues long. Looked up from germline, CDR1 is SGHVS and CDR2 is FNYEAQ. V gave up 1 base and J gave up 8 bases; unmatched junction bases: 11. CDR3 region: CASSLEGGGVLYEQFF. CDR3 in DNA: TGTGCCAGCAGCTTAGAGGGTGGGGGGGTTTTATATGAGCAGTTCTTC.

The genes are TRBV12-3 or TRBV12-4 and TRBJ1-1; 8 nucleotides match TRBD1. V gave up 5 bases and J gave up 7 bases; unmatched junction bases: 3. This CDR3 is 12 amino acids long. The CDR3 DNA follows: TGTGCCAGCAGTCCACAGGGGGATGAAGCTTTCTTT. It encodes CASSPQGDEAFF.

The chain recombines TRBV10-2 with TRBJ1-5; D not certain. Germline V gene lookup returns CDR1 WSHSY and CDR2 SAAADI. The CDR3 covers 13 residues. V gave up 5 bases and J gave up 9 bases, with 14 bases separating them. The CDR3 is CASSTVRGRPQHF. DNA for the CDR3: TGCGCCAGCAGTACAGTCAGAGGGCGGCCCCAGCATTTT.

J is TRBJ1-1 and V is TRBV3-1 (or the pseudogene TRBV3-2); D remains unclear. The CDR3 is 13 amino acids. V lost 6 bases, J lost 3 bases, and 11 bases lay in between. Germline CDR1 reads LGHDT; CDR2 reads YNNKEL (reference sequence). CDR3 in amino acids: CASRFGEYTEAFF. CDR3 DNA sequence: TGTGCCAGCAGGTTCGGGGAGTACACTGAAGCTTTCTTT.

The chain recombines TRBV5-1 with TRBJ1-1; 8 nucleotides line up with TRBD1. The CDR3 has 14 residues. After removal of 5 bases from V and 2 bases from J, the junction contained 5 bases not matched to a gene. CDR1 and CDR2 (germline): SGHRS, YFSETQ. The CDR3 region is CASRDGQGNTEAFF. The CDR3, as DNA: TGCGCCAGCAGAGACGGACAGGGAAACACTGAAGCTTTCTTT. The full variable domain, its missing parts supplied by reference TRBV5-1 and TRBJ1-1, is KAGVTQTPRYLIKTRGQQVTLSCSPISGHRSVSWYQQTPGQGLQFLFEYFSETQRNKGNFPGRFSGRQFSNSRSEMNVSTLELGDSALYLCASRDGQGNTEAFFGQGTRLTVV.

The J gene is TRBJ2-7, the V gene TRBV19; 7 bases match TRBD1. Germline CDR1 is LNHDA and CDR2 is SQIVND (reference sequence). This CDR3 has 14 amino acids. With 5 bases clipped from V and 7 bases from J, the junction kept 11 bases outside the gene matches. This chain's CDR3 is CASSVTGEWREQYF. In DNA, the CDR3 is TGTGCCAGTAGTGTCACAGGGGAATGGCGAGAGCAGTACTTC. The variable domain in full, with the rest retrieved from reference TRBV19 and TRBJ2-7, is DGGITQSPKYLFRKEGQNVTLSCEQNLNHDAMYWYRQDPGQGLRLIYYSQIVNDFQKGDIAEGYSVSREKKESFPLTVTSAQKNPTAFYLCASSVTGEWREQYFGPGTRLTVT.

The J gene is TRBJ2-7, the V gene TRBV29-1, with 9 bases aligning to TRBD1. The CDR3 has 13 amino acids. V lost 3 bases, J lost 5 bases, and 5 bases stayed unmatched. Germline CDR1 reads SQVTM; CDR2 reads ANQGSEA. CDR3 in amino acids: CSVDLRQGDEQYF. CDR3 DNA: TGCAGCGTTGATCTAAGACAGGGGGACGAGCAGTACTTC.

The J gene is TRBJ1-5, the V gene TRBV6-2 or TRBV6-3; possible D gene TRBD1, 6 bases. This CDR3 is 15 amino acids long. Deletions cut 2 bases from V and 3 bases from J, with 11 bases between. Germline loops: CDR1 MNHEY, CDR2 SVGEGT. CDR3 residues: CASSYGGAHNQPQHF. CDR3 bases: TGTGCCAGCAGTTACGGGGGGGCTCACAATCAGCCCCAGCATTTT.

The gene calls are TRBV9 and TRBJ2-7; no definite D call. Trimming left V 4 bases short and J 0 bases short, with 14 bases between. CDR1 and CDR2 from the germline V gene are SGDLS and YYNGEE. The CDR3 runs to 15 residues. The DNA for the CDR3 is TGTGCCAGCAGCCCGAATTTAGCTGCCTCCTACGAGCAGTACTTC. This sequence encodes CASSPNLAASYEQYF.

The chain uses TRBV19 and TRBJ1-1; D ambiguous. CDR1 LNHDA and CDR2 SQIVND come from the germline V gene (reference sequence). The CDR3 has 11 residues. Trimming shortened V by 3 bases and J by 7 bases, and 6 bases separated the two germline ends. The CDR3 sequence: CASSIAVEAFF. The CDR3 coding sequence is TGTGCCAGTAGTATTGCAGTTGAAGCTTTCTTT.

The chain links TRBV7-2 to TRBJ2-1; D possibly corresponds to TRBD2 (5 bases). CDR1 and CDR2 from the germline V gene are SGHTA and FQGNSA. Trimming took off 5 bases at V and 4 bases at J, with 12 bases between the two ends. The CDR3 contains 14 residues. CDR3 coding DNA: TGTGCCAGCAGCCCCCGAGGGCCTTACAATGAGCAGTTCTTC. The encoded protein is CASSPRGPYNEQFF.

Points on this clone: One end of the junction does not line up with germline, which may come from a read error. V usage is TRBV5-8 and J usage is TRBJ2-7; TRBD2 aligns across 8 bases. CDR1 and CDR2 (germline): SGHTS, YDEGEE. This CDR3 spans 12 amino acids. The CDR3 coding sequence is TGTGCCAGCAGCTTGCGGGGGGGGCCCGTACTCTTC. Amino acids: CASSLRGGPVLF.

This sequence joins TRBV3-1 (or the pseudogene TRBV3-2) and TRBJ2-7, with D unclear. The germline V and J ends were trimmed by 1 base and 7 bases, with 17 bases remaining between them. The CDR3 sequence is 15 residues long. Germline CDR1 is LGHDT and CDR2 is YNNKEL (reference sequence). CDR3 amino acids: CASSQADGGGWEQYF. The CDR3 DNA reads TGTGCCAGCAGCCAAGCCGACGGTGGCGGTTGGGAGCAGTACTTC.

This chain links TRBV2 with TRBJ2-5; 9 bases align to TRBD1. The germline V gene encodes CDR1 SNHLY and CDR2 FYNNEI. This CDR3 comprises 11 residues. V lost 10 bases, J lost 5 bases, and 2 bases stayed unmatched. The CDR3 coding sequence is TGTGCCACCGGACAGGGGGAGACCCAGTACTTC. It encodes CATGQGETQYF.

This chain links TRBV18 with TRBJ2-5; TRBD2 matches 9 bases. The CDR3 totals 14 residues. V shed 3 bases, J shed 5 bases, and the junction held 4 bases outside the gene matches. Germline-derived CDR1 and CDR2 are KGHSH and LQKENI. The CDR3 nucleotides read TGTGCCAGCTCACCCGGGACTAGCACGGAGACCCAGTACTTC. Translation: CASSPGTSTETQYF.

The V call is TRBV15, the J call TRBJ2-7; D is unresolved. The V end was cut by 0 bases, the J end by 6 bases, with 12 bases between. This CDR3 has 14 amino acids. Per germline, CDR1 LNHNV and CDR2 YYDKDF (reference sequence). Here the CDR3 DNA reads TGTGCCACCAGCAGAGATATGATCGGGTCCGAGCAGTACTTC. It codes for CATSRDMIGSEQYF.

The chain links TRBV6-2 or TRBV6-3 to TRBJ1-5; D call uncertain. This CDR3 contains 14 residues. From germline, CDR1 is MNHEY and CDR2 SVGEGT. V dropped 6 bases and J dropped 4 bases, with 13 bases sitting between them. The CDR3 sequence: CASRPNPGNQPQHF. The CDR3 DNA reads TGTGCCAGCAGGCCTAACCCAGGAAATCAGCCCCAGCATTTT.

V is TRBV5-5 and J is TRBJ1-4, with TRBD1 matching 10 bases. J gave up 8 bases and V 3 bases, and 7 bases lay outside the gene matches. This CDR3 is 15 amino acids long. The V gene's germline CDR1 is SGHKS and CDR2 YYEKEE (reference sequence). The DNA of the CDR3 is TGTGCCAGCAGCTCCCCCGGGACAGGGGTGGAAAAACTGTTTTTT. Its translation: CASSSPGTGVEKLFF.

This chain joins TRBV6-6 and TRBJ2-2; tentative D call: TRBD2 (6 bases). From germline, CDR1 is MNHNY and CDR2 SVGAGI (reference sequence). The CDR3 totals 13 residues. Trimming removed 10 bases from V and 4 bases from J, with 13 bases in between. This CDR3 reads CATLRGSTGELFF. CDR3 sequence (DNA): TGTGCCACCCTACGGGGGTCCACCGGGGAGCTGTTTTTT.

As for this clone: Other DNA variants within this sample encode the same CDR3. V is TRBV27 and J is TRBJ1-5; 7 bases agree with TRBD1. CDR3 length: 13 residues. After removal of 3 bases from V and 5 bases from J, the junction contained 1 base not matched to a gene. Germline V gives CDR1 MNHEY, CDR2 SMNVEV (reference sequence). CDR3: CASSFQGDQPQHF. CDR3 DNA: TGTGCCAGCAGTTTTCAGGGGGATCAGCCCCAGCATTTT.

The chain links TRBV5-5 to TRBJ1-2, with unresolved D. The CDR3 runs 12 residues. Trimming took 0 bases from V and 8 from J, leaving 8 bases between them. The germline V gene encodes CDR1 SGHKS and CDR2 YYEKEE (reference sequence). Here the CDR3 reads CASSLDRWGYTF. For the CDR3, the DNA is TGTGCCAGCAGCTTGGATCGGTGGGGCTACACCTTC.

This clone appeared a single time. The CDR3 is CASSPPPGNQPQHF. Written as DNA, the CDR3 is TGTGCCAGCAGTCCTCCGCCAGGGAATCAGCCCCAGCATTTT. This rearrangement joins TRBV28 to TRBJ1-5; the D gene is possibly TRBD1 (5 bases). This CDR3 spans 14 amino acids. Germline assignment: CDR1 MDHEN and CDR2 SYDVKM. V shed 5 bases and J shed 4 bases, with 12 bases lying between them.

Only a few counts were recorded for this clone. CDR3 region: CASIGGRANEQFF. DNA of the CDR3: TGCGCCAGCATAGGCGGGAGGGCGAATGAGCAGTTCTTC. The gene calls are TRBV4-1 and TRBJ2-1, with 9 bases aligning to TRBD2. The CDR3 is 13 residues long. The V and J ends lost 7 bases and 7 bases, in that order; junction bases with no gene match: 5. Germline V lookup: CDR1 MGHRA, CDR2 YSYEKL.

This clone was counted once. Here the CDR3 DNA reads TGCGCCAGCAGCTTGGCCCCGGGACAGAGGATCTACGAGCAGTACTTC. It encodes CASSLAPGQRIYEQYF. The J gene is TRBJ2-7, the V gene TRBV5-1; 7 bases map to TRBD1. The CDR3 has 16 amino acids. Losses at the gene ends were 0 bases for V and 3 bases for J; bases not matched to a gene: 9. Germline V lookup: CDR1 SGHRS, CDR2 YFSETQ.